This T cell receptor (beta chain) was observed in a study of T cell responses to AZD1222 COVID-19 vaccine. Whole-study findings and limits: Most donors were white British, females outnumbered males, and clonal diversity was possibly underestimated. Repertoires were obtained solely post-peak T cell response. Recipients of two AZD1222 doses showed rising Spike-specific TCR breadth and depth.

Sequencing was performed with immunoSEQ multiplex PCR; in TCRdb, only in-frame clones are kept and a portion is missing. The table lists 150,000 or so clones. Looked up from germline, CDR1 is SGHAT and CDR2 is FQDESV (reference sequence). V trimming: 5 bases; J trimming: 8 bases; junction bases outside the gene matches: 8. The CDR3 length is 14 residues. With respect to this clone: The target antigen is unknown.

This receptor was obtained from an adult in good health. The rearrangement joins TRBV11-1 to TRBJ1-2; 10 bases fit TRBD1. The sample comprised peripheral blood. Here the CDR3 reads CASSPPGTGVGYTF. The CDR3 region has the DNA TGTGCCAGCAGCCCCCCCGGGACAGGGGTAGGCTACACCTTC. The variable domain in full, completed from reference TRBV11-1 and TRBJ1-2, reads EAEVAQSPRYKITEKSQAVAFWCDPISGHATLYWYRQILGQGPELLVQFQDESVVDDSQLPKDRFSAERLKGVDSTLKIQPAELGDSAMYLCASSPPGTGVGYTFGSGTRLTVV.